This T cell receptor (beta chain) derives from a study of blood T cell repertoires in COVID-19. Turning to the study itself: Material from acute and convalescent COVID-19 was sourced from the United States, Italy and Spain.

Per the original data handling: The assay estimated nucleated cells by amplifying reference gene primers. Sequencing used immunoSEQ multiplex PCR; TCRdb keeps in-frame clones, though not all of them. From that table come the V and J calls and clone size; the DNA was used to work out D and trimming. The profile shows just over 15,000 clones, about 88% of them singletons. The V and J ends lost 8 bases and 0 bases respectively, with 8 bases between them. The CDR3 contains 13 residues. The germline V gene encodes CDR1 MNHEY and CDR2 SVGAGI. Specimen: peripheral blood. V usage is TRBV6-5 and J usage is TRBJ2-4, with D maybe TRBD2 (5 bases). The sequence derives from a man in his 60s with acute or convalescent COVID-19. CDR3 sequence reads: CASSDLAKNIQYF. As DNA, the CDR3 is TGTGCCAGCTCGGACTTAGCCAAAAACATTCAGTACTTC.